The 27 T cell receptor beta chains below were found in one sample sequenced in a study of beta chain features in type 1 diabetes. Expressed TCRB transcripts were sequenced after all isolated RNA was converted to cDNA. TCRdb keeps only in-frame clones here, not all; method: immunoSEQ multiplex PCR. The sample records a few hundred thousand clones, around 13% being singletons. Source material: naive CD4+ T cells from blood. Receptors originate from a young man in good health.

This clone was counted a few times. The genes are TRBV19 and TRBJ2-2; D perhaps matches TRBD2 (5 bases). V lost 3 bases and J 1 base, leaving 9 bases between the germline ends. The CDR3 is 15 amino acids. The V gene's germline CDR1 is LNHDA and CDR2 SQIVND (reference sequence). CDR3 nucleotide sequence: TGTGCCAGTAGTATGCAGCGGCTGAACACCGGGGAGCTGTTTTTT. Encoded protein: CASSMQRLNTGELFF.

This clone has just a few counts. This chain connects TRBV7-2 to TRBJ1-1, with 10 bases fitting TRBD1. The J segment lost 1 base and the V segment lost 5 bases, leaving 4 bases of the junction unmatched. Germline lookup yields CDR1 SGHTA and CDR2 FQGNSA. This CDR3 is 15 amino acids long. CDR3 region: CASSARDRGNTEAFF. CDR3 sequence (DNA): TGTGCCAGCAGCGCACGGGACAGGGGGAACACTGAAGCTTTCTTT.

This clone was seen only a few times. J is TRBJ1-3 and V is TRBV29-1, with D unresolved. The CDR3 extends over 13 amino acids. Trimming pared 0 bases from V and 4 bases from J, leaving 7 bases between. CDR1 and CDR2 from the germline V gene are SQVTM and ANQGSEA. CDR3 sequence reads: CSVEETQGNTIYF. The DNA of the CDR3 is TGCAGCGTTGAAGAGACACAAGGAAACACCATATATTTT.

This clone was observed a handful of times. The chain uses TRBV9 and TRBJ1-1; D not certain. This CDR3 is built from 14 residues. Trimming stripped 4 bases from V and 7 bases from J, with 17 bases between. CDR1 is SGDLS, CDR2 YYNGEE, per germline. CDR3 amino acids: CASSPRTEFLEAFF. The CDR3, as DNA: TGTGCCAGCAGCCCCAGAACGGAGTTTCTTGAAGCTTTCTTT.

The rearrangement joins TRBV7-2 to TRBJ2-7; TRBD1 matches at 8 bases. The CDR3 runs 15 residues. Germline CDR1 is SGHTA and CDR2 is FQGNSA. Trimming took 1 base from V and 4 from J; bases not matched to a gene: 6. CDR3 protein: CASSLVPQGEYEQYF. CDR3 bases: TGTGCCAGCAGCTTAGTCCCACAGGGGGAATACGAGCAGTACTTC.

J is TRBJ2-3 and V is TRBV7-9; 9 bases fit TRBD2. With 7 bases clipped from V and 0 bases from J, the junction kept 11 bases outside the gene matches. From germline, CDR1 is SEHNR and CDR2 FQNEAQ (reference sequence). The CDR3 contains 17 residues. The CDR3 loop is CASTAGLAATSTDTQYF. CDR3 in DNA: TGTGCCAGCACCGCGGGACTAGCAGCGACTAGCACAGATACGCAGTATTTT.

The rearrangement joins TRBV29-1 to TRBJ1-1, with TRBD1 matching over 7 bases. With 6 bases clipped from V and 1 base from J, the junction kept 8 bases outside the gene matches. CDR1 SQVTM and CDR2 ANQGSEA come from the germline V gene. The CDR3 covers 14 residues. The CDR3 loop reads CSVAPGQRNTEAFF. For the CDR3, the DNA is TGCAGCGTAGCCCCGGGACAGAGGAACACTGAAGCTTTCTTT.

V is TRBV28 and J is TRBJ2-3; no clear D gene. V was shortened by 2 bases and J by 10 bases, with 16 bases between the two germline ends. CDR3 length: 14 amino acids. Per germline, CDR1 MDHEN and CDR2 SYDVKM. This chain's CDR3 is CASSLILPAGAQYF. In DNA, the CDR3 is TGTGCCAGCAGTTTAATCCTCCCTGCCGGTGCGCAGTATTTT.

This clone was detected once. This sequence joins TRBV9 and TRBJ1-2; possibly TRBD1 for D (6 bases). Germline V gene data show CDR1 as SGDLS and CDR2 as YYNGEE. The CDR3 consists of 14 residues. Trimming took 6 bases from V and 4 from J, leaving 16 bases between them. The DNA of the CDR3 is TGTGCCAGCACCCTATCCGGGACACCCTATGGCTACACCTTC. As protein: CASTLSGTPYGYTF.

This clone was counted between two and nine times. The chain employs TRBV4-3 and TRBJ2-7; 7 nucleotides agree with TRBD2. The germline V gene has CDR1 LGHNA and CDR2 YSLEER. V was pared by 2 bases and J by 3 bases, with 7 bases of the junction left unmatched. This CDR3 region has 15 residues. This CDR3 is CASSQWGGGNYEQYF. The CDR3, as DNA: TGCGCCAGCAGCCAATGGGGCGGGGGTAACTACGAGCAGTACTTC.

This clone occurred a few times. Other DNA variants within this sample encode the same CDR3. This sequence joins TRBV29-1 and TRBJ1-2; TRBD1 is a possible D gene (5 bases). This CDR3 spans 10 amino acids. Germline V gene data show CDR1 as SQVTM and CDR2 as ANQGSEA. V was trimmed by 6 bases and J by 5 bases, leaving 7 bases between them. DNA for the CDR3: TGCAGCGTCGACAGTTATGGCTACACCTTC. Translated, it gives CSVDSYGYTF.

The DNA of the CDR3 is TGTGCCAGCAGCTTAGGCGTAGCGGGAGCGACCGGGGAGCTGTTTTTT. It yields the protein CASSLGVAGATGELFF. The rearrangement uses TRBV7-9 and TRBJ2-2, with 9 bases that match TRBD2. V shed 1 base, J shed 5 bases, and the junction held 5 bases outside the gene matches. Germline CDR1 is SEHNR and CDR2 is FQNEAQ (reference sequence). This CDR3 comprises 16 residues.

This chain links TRBV19 with TRBJ2-1; D gene uncertain. The CDR3 contains 15 residues. Trimming removed 4 bases at V and 3 bases at J, with 13 bases between. CDR1 is LNHDA and CDR2 is SQIVND in the germline V gene (reference sequence). The CDR3 here is CASSSYSPNYNEQFF. The CDR3 DNA reads TGTGCCAGTAGTAGTTACAGTCCGAACTACAATGAGCAGTTCTTC.

This clone was seen more than once but under ten times. The gene calls are TRBV15 and TRBJ1-6; D is unclear. This CDR3 contains 17 residues. Trimming shortened V by 5 bases and J by 0 bases, and 14 bases separated the two germline ends. Germline assignment: CDR1 LNHNV and CDR2 YYDKDF (reference sequence). CDR3 region: CATSRTLQSSYNSPLHF. In nucleotides, the CDR3 is TGTGCCACCAGCCGAACCCTACAGAGCTCCTATAATTCACCCCTCCACTTT.

This sequence joins TRBV18 and TRBJ2-7; no clear D gene. Germline V gene data show CDR1 as KGHSH and CDR2 as LQKENI. The CDR3 extends over 15 amino acids. Trimming removed 3 bases at V and 1 base at J, with 13 bases between. CDR3: CASSPGAASSYEQYF. The CDR3 DNA follows: TGTGCCAGCTCACCGGGTGCAGCGAGTTCCTACGAGCAGTACTTC.

The genes are TRBV18 and TRBJ1-5; unclear D gene. The CDR3 sequence is 15 residues long. Trimming shortened V by 3 bases and J by 0 bases, and 9 bases separated the two germline ends. CDR1 and CDR2 (germline): KGHSH, LQKENI. The DNA for the CDR3 is TGTGCCAGCTCACCCTCAGTTAATAGCAATCAGCCCCAGCATTTT. It yields the protein CASSPSVNSNQPQHF.

This clone has only a few counts. The chain combines TRBV11-2 with TRBJ2-1, with a weak D call TRBD1 (5 bases). V was trimmed by 4 bases and J by 6 bases, leaving 13 bases between them. Germline CDR1 SGHAT, CDR2 FQNNGV. The length of the CDR3 is 14 residues. CDR3 DNA sequence: TGTGCCAGCAGCTCCGTGCGACAGATCAATGAGCAGTTCTTC. Protein sequence: CASSSVRQINEQFF.

The J gene is TRBJ2-3, the V gene TRBV25-1, with 13 positions matching TRBD2. CDR1 is MGHDK, CDR2 SYGVNS, per germline. J was trimmed by 4 bases and V by 3 bases; bases with no gene match: 7. This CDR3 has 17 residues. The CDR3 DNA is TGTGCCAGCAGTGACCCCCGCGGACTAGCGGGAGCAGATACGCAGTATTTT. Protein product: CASSDPRGLAGADTQYF.

The chain couples TRBV4-3 to TRBJ2-1; D might be TRBD1 (6 bases). V was shortened by 1 base and J by 9 bases, with 7 bases between the two germline ends. CDR1 is LGHNA and CDR2 is YSLEER in the germline V gene. The CDR3 consists of 12 residues. CDR3 sequence reads: CASSQVGGEQFF. As DNA, the CDR3 is TGCGCCAGCAGCCAAGTAGGGGGTGAGCAGTTCTTC.

This clone was observed a few times. The chain combines TRBV4-2 with TRBJ2-6; D perhaps matches TRBD2 (6 bases). Germline CDR1 is LGHNA and CDR2 is YNFKEQ. The CDR3 loop spans 16 amino acids. V was pared by 1 base and J by 0 bases, with 7 bases between. CDR3 coding DNA: TGTGCCAGCAGCCAAGCGGGAGACTCTGGGGCCAACGTCCTGACTTTC. This encodes CASSQAGDSGANVLTF.

The chain has TRBV7-3 and TRBJ2-7, with 12 positions matching TRBD1. The germline V gene has CDR1 SGHTA and CDR2 FQGTGA. V lost 4 bases to trimming and J lost 6 bases; unmatched junction nucleotides: 13. CDR3 length: 17 residues. The CDR3 reads CASSSGTGGLGGSEQYF. The CDR3 bases are TGTGCCAGCAGCTCCGGGACAGGGGGCCTTGGTGGCTCCGAGCAGTACTTC.

This clone was observed a handful of times. J is TRBJ1-1 and V is TRBV5-4; D may be TRBD1 (5 bases). The CDR3 is 14 residues long. Trimming left V 4 bases short and J 5 bases short, with 15 bases between. Germline V gene data show CDR1 as SGHNT and CDR2 as YYREEE (reference sequence). The CDR3 bases are TGTGCCAGCAGCCTGCCGGGGGTAAGGACTGAAGCTTTCTTT. Its translation is CASSLPGVRTEAFF.

V gene TRBV6-5 combines with J gene TRBJ2-1, with no clear D. Germline V lookup: CDR1 MNHEY, CDR2 SVGAGI. This CDR3 comprises 13 residues. The V end was cut by 6 bases, the J end by 6 bases, with 12 bases between. The CDR3 here is CASRDDTINEQFF. CDR3 coding DNA: TGTGCCAGCAGAGACGACACGATCAATGAGCAGTTCTTC.

This rearrangement joins TRBV6-5 to TRBJ2-5; TRBD2 might be the D (5 bases). This CDR3 region has 12 residues. CDR1 is MNHEY and CDR2 is SVGAGI in the germline V gene. V dropped 6 bases and J dropped 5 bases, with 10 bases sitting between them. The CDR3 sequence is CASSRGSETQYF. The CDR3, as DNA: TGTGCCAGCAGCCGCGGGTCGGAGACCCAGTACTTC.

The chain couples TRBV6-5 to TRBJ1-2; D unresolved. V was pared by 2 bases and J by 6 bases, with 16 bases between. Germline V lookup: CDR1 MNHEY, CDR2 SVGAGI. CDR3 length: 15 residues. This CDR3 reads CASSYARTVGNGYTF. The CDR3 coding sequence is TGTGCCAGCAGTTACGCTAGGACTGTTGGGAATGGCTACACCTTC.

Only a few counts were recorded for this clone. CDR3 sequence reads: CASSLMPDSSTDTQYF. In DNA form, the CDR3 reads TGTGCCAGCAGCTTAATGCCAGACTCTAGCACAGATACGCAGTATTTT. This chain joins TRBV7-2 and TRBJ2-3, with D hard to call. Looked up from germline, CDR1 is SGHTA and CDR2 is FQGNSA. The ends were cut back, 2 bases at V and 0 bases at J, with 12 bases in the middle. The CDR3 is 16 amino acids.

This clone has only a few counts. V gene TRBV2 combines with J gene TRBJ2-2; TRBD2 matches at 12 bases. The V and J ends lost 4 bases and 6 bases, in that order; junction bases with no gene match: 3. Germline loops: CDR1 SNHLY, CDR2 FYNNEI. CDR3 size: 15 residues. In DNA, the CDR3 is TGTGCCAGCAGTGGAAGACTAGCGGGGGCCGGGGAGCTGTTTTTT. It codes for CASSGRLAGAGELFF.